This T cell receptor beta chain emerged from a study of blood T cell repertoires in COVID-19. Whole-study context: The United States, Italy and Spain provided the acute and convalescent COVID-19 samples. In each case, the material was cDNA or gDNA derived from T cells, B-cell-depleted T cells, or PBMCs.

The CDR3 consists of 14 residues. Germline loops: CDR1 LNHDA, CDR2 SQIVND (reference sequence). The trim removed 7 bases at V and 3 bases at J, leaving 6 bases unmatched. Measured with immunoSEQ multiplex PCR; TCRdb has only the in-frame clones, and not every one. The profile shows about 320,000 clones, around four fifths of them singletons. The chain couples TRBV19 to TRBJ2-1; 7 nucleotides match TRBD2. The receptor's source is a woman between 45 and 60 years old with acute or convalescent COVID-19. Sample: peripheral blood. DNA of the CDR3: TGTGCCAGTAAGCCGGGAGGAATCTACAATGAGCAGTTCTTC. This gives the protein CASKPGGIYNEQFF.